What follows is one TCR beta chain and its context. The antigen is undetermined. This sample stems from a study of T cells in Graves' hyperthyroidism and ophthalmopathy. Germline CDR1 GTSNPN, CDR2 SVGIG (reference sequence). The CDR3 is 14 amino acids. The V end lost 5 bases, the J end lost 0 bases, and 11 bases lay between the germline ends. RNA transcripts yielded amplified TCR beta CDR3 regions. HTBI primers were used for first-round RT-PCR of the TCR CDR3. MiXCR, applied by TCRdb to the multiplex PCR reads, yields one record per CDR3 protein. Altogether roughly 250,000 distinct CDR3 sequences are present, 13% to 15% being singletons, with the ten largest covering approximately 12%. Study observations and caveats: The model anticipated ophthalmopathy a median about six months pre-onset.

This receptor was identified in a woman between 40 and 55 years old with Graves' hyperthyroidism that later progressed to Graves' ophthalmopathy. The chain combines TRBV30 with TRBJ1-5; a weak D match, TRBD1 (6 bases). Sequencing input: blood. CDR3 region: CAWGKQGSNQPQHF. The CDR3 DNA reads TGTGCCTGGGGAAAACAGGGTAGCAATCAGCCCCAGCATTTT.